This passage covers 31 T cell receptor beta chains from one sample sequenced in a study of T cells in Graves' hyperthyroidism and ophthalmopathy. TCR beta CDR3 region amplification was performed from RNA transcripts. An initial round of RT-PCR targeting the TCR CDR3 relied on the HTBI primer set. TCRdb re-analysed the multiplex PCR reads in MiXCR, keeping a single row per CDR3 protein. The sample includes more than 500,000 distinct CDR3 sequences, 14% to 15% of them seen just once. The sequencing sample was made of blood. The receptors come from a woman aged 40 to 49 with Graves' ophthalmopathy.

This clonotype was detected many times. CDR3 protein: CASSLTGQSLFF. In DNA form, the CDR3 reads TGTGCCAGCAGCCTCACAGGCCAATCGCTGTTTTTT. The rearrangement joins TRBV7-9 to TRBJ2-2; D is perhaps TRBD1 (5 bases). This CDR3 region has 12 residues. From germline, CDR1 is SEHNR and CDR2 FQNEAQ (reference sequence). Trimming pared 5 bases from V and 13 bases from J, leaving 14 bases between. Combining the CDR3 with reference TRBV7-9 and TRBJ2-2 gives the whole variable domain DTGVSQNPRHKITKRGQNVTFRCDPISEHNRLYWYRQTLGQGPEFLTYFQNEAQLEKSRLLSDRFSAERPKGSFSTLEIQRTEQGDSAMYLCASSLTGQSLFFGEGSRLTVL.

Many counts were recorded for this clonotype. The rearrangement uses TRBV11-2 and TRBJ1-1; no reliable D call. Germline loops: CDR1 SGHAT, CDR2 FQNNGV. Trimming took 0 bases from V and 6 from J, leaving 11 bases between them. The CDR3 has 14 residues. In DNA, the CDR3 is TGTGCCAGCAGCTTAGATGGGCCAGGACCTGAAGCTTTCTTT. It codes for CASSLDGPGPEAFF.

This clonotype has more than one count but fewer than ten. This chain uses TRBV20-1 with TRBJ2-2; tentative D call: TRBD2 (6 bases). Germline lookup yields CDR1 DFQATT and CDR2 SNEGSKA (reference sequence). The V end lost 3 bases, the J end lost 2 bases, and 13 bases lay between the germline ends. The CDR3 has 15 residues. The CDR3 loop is CSARDGLLNTGELFF. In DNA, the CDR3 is TGCAGTGCTAGGGACGGACTACTAAACACCGGGGAGCTGTTTTTT.

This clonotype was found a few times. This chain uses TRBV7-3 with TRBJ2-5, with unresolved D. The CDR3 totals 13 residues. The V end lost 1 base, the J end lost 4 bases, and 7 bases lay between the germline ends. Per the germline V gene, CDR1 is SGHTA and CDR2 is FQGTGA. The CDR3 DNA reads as TGTGCCAGCAGCTTAATCTTTGGAGAGACCCAGTACTTC. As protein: CASSLIFGETQYF.

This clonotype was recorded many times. DNA for the CDR3: TGTGCCAGCAGTCTCGGGATCCTCGAAAACACCATATATTTT. This encodes CASSLGILENTIYF. This rearrangement joins TRBV6-2 or TRBV6-3 to TRBJ1-3; D gene ambiguous. In germline, CDR1 is MNHEY, CDR2 SVGEGT. Trimming removed 5 bases at V and 6 bases at J, with 14 bases between. The CDR3 totals 14 residues.

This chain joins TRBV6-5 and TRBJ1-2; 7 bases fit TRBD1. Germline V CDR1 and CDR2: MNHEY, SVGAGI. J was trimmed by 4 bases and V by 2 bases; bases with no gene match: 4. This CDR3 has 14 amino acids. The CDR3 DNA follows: TGTGCCAGCAGTTACGGGGACAGTCGCTATGGCTACACCTTC. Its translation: CASSYGDSRYGYTF.

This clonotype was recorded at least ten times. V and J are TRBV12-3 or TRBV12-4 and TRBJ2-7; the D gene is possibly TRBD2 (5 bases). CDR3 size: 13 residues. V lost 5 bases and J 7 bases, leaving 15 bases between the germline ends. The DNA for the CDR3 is TGTGCCAGCAGTCCCGGACTCTCCGGGGAGCAGTACTTC. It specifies CASSPGLSGEQYF.

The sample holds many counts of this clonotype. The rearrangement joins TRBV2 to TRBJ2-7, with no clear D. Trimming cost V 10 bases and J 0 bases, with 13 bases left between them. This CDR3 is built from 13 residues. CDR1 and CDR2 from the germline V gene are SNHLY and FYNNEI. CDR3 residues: CATFSGLSYEQYF. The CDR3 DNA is TGTGCCACCTTTTCGGGCCTCTCCTACGAGCAGTACTTC. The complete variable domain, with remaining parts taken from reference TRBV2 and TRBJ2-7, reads EPEVTQTPSHQVTQMGQEVILRCVPISNHLYFYWYRQILGQKVEFLVSFYNNEISEKSEIFDDQFSVERPDGSNFTLKIRSTKLEDSAMYFCATFSGLSYEQYFGPGTRLTVT.

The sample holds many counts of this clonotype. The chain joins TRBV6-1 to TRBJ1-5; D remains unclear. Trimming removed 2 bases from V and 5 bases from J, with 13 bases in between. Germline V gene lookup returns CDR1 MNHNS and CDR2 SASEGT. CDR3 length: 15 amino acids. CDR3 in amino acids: CASSEIPNRDQPQHF. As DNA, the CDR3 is TGTGCCAGCAGTGAAATTCCGAATCGGGATCAGCCCCAGCATTTT.

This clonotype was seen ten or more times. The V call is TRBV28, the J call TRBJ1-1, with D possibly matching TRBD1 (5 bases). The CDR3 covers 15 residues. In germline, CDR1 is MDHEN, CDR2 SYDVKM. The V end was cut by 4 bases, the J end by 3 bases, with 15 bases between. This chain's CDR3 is CASSSPGADHTEAFF. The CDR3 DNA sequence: TGTGCCAGCAGTTCGCCCGGGGCAGACCACACTGAAGCTTTCTTT.

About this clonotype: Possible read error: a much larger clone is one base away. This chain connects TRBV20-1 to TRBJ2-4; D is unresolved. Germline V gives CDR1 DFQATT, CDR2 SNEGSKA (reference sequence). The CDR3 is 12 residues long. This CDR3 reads CGAREAQNIQYF. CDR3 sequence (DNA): TGCGGTGCTAGAGAGGCCCAAAACATTCAGTACTTC.

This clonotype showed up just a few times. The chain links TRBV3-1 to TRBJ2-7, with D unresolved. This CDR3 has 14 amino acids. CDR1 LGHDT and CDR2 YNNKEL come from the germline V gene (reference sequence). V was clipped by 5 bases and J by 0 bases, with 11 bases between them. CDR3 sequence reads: CASSTGSLSYEQYF. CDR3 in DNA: TGTGCCAGCAGCACTGGGTCCCTCTCCTACGAGCAGTACTTC.

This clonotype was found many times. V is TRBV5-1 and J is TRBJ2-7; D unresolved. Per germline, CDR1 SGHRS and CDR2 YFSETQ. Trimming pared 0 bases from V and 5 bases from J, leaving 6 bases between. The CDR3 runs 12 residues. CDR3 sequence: CASSLGINEQYF. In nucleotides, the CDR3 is TGCGCCAGCAGCTTGGGAATTAACGAGCAGTACTTC.

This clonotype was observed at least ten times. DNA for the CDR3: TGTGCCAGCAGTTTTTGGGGCAGACGACCAGAGACCCAGTACTTC. Translation: CASSFWGRRPETQYF. The J gene is TRBJ2-5, the V gene TRBV12-3 or TRBV12-4, with a possible D match to TRBD1 (5 bases). The CDR3 loop spans 15 amino acids. The V end was cut by 3 bases, the J end by 4 bases, with 15 bases between.

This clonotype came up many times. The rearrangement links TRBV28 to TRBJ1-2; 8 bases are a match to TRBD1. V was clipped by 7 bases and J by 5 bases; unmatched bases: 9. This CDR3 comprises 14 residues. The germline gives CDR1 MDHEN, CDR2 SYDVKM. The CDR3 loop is CASIPGGAWYGYTF. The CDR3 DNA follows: TGTGCCAGCATTCCAGGGGGCGCGTGGTATGGCTACACCTTC.

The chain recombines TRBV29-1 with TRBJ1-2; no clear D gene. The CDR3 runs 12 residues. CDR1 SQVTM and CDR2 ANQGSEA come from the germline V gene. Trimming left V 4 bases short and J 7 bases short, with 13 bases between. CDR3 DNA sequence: TGCAGCGTTGCTCATGGGCTAGGTGGCTACACCTTC. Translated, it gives CSVAHGLGGYTF.

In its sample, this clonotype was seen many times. CDR3: CSVDVGQGFIETQYF. In DNA, the CDR3 is TGCAGCGTTGACGTGGGACAGGGGTTTATTGAGACCCAGTACTTC. The chain joins TRBV29-1 to TRBJ2-5; 10 positions agree with TRBD1. The CDR3 consists of 15 residues. Germline assignment: CDR1 SQVTM and CDR2 ANQGSEA. The V gene end was trimmed by 3 bases and the J gene end by 5 bases; junction bases not matched to a gene: 9.

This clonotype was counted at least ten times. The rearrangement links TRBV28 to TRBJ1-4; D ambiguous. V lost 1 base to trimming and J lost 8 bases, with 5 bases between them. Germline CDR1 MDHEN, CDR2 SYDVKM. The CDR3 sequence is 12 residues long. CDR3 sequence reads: CASSLLEEKLFF. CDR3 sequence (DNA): TGTGCCAGCAGTTTATTGGAGGAAAAACTGTTTTTT.

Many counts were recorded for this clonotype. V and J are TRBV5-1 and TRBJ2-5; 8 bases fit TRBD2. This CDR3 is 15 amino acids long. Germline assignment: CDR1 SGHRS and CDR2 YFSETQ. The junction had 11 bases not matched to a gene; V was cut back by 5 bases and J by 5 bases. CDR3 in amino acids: CASSNGLAVVETQYF. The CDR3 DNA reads TGCGCCAGCAGTAATGGACTAGCCGTTGTGGAGACCCAGTACTTC.

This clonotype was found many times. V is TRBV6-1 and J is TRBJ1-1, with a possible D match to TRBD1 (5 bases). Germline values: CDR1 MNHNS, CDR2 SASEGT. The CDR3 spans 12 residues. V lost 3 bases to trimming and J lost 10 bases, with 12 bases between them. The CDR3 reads CASSDPGRRAFF. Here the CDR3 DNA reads TGTGCCAGCAGTGATCCGGGACGAAGAGCTTTCTTT.

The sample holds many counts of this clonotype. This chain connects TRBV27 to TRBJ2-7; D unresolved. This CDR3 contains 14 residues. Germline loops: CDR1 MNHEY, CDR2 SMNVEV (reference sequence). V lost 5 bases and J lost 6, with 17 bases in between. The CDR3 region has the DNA TGTGCCAGCAGTCCCACGGGTTACATGGTCGAGCAGTACTTC. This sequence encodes CASSPTGYMVEQYF.

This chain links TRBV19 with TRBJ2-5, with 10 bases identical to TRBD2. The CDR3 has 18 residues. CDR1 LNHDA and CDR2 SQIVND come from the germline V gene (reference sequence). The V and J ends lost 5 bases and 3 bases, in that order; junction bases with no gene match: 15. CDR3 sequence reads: CASSWSGLAGGREETQYF. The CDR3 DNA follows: TGTGCCAGTAGTTGGTCCGGTTTAGCGGGAGGCAGGGAAGAGACCCAGTACTTC.

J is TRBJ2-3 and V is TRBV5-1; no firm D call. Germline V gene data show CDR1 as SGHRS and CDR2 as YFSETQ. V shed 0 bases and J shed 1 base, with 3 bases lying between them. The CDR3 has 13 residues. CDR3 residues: CASSLEGTDTQYF. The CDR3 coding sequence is TGCGCCAGCAGCTTGGAAGGCACAGATACGCAGTATTTT.

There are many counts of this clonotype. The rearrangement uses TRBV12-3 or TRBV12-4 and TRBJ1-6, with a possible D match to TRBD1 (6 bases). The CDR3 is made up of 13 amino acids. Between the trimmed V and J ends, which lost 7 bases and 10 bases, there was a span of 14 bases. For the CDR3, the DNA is TGTGCCAGCACCAGAAGGGGGACCTCACCCCTCCACTTT. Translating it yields CASTRRGTSPLHF.

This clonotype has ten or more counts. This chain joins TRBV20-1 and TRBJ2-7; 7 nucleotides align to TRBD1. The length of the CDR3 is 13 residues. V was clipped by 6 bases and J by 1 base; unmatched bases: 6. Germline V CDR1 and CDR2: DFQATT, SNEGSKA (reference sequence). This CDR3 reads CSALRDRSYEQYF. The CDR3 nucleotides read TGCAGTGCCCTTAGGGACAGATCCTACGAGCAGTACTTC.

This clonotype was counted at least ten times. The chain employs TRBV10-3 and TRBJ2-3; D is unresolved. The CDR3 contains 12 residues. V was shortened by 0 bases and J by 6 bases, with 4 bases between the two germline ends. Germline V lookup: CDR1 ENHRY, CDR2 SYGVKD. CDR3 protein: CAISESEDTQYF. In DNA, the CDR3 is TGTGCCATCAGTGAGTCGGAGGATACGCAGTATTTT.

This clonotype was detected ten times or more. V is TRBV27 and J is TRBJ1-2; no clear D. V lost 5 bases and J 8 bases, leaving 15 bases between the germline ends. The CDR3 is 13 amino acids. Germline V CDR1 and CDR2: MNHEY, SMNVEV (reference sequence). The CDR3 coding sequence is TGTGCCAGCAGTCGAAGCGGGGTCGGCGGCTACACCTTC. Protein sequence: CASSRSGVGGYTF.

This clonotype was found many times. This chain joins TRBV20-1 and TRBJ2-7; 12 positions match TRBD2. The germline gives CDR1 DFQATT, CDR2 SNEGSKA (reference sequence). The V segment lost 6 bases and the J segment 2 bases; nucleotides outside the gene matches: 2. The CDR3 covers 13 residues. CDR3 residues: CSARTSGTYEQYF. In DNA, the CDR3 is TGCAGTGCAAGGACTAGCGGGACCTACGAGCAGTACTTC.

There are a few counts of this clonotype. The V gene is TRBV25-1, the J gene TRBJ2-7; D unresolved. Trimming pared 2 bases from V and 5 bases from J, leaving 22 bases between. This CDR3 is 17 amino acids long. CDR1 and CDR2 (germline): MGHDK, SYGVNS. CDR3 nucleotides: TGTGCCAGCAGTGAACCCACCGGGCCCCCCGCCCTCCACGAGCAGTACTTC. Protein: CASSEPTGPPALHEQYF.

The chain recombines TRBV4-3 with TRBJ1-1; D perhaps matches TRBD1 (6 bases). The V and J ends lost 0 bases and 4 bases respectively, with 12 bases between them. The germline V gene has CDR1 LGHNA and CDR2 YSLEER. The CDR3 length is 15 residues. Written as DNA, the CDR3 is TGCGCCAGCAGCCAAGATAGAGGGGGGCTCACTGAAGCTTTCTTT. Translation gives CASSQDRGGLTEAFF.

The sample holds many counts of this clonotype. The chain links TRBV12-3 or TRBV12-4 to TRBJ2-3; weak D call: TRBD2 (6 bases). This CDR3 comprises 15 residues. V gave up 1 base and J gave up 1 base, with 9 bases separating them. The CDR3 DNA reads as TGTGCCAGCAGTTTAGGGGTAGCGGGCACAGATACGCAGTATTTT. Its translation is CASSLGVAGTDTQYF.